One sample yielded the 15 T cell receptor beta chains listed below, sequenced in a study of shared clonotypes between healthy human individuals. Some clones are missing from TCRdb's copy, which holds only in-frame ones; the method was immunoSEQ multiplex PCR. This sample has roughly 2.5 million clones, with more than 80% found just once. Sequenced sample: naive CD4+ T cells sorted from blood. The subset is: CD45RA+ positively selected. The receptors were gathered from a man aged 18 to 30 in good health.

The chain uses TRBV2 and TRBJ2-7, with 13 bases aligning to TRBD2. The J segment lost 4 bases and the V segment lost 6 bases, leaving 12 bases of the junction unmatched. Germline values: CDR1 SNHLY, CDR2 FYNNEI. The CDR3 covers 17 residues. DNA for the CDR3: TGTGCCAGCAGCTACGGACTAGCGGGGGCCCTCCGGTACGAGCAGTACTTC. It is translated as CASSYGLAGALRYEQYF.

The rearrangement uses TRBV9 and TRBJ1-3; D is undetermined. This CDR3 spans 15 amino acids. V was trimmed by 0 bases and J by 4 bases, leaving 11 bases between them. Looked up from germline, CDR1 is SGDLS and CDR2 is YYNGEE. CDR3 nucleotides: TGTGCCAGCAGCGTAGTAGCAACAGTCGGAAACACCATATATTTT. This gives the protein CASSVVATVGNTIYF.

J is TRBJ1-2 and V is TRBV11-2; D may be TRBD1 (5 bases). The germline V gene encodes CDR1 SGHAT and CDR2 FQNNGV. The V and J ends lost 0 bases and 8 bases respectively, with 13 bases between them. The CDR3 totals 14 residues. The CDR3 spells CASSLDRAMAGYTF. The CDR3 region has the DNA TGTGCCAGCAGCTTAGACAGGGCGATGGCGGGCTACACCTTC. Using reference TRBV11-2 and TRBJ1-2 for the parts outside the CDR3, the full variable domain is EAGVAQSPRYKIIEKRQSVAFWCNPISGHATLYWYQQILGQGPKLLIQFQNNGVVDDSQLPKDRFSAERLKGVDSTLKIQPAKLEDSAVYLCASSLDRAMAGYTFGSGTRLTVV.

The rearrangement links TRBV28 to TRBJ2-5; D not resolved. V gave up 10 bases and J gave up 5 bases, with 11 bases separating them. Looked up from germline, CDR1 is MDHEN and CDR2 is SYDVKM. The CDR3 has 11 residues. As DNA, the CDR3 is TGTGCCACCTCCCTCGGGGAGACCCAGTACTTC. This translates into CATSLGETQYF.

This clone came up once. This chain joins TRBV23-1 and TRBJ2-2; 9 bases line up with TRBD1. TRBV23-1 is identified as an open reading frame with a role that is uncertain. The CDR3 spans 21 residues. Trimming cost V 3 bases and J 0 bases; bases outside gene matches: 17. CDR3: CASSHRSIPGQGASNTGELFF. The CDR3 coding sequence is TGCGCCAGCAGTCACCGAAGTATTCCGGGACAGGGAGCCTCGAACACCGGGGAGCTGTTTTTT.

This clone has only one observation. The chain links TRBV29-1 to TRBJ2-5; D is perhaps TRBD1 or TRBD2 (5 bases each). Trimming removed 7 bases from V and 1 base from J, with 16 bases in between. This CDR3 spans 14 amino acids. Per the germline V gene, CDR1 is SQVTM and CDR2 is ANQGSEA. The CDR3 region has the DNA TGCAGCGCAAATCCCGGGGCAAGCCAAGAGACCCAGTACTTC. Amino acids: CSANPGASQETQYF. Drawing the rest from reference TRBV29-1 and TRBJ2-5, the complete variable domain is SAVISQKPSRDICQRGTSLTIQCQVDSQVTMMFWYRQQPGQSLTLIATANQGSEATYESGFVIDKFPISRPNLTFSTLTVSNMSPEDSSIYLCSANPGASQETQYFGPGTRLLVL.

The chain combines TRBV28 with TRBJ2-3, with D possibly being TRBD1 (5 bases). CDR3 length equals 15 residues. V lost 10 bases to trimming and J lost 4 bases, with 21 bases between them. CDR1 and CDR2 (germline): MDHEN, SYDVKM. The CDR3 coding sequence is TGTGCCACTCGGATTTCGACAGAAGTCCCAGATACGCAGTATTTT. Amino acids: CATRISTEVPDTQYF.

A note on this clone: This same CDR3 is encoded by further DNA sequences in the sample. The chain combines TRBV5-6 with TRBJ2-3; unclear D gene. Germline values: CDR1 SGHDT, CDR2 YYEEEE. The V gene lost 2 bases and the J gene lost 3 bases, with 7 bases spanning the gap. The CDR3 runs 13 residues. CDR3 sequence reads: CASSLGSTDTQYF. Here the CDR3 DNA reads TGTGCCAGCAGCTTAGGCAGTACAGATACGCAGTATTTT.

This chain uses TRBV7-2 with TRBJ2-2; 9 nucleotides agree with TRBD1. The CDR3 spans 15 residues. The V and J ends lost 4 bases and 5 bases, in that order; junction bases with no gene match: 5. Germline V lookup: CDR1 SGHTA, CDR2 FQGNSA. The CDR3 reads CASSWGQGSTGELFF. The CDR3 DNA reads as TGTGCCAGCAGCTGGGGACAGGGTAGTACCGGGGAGCTGTTTTTT.

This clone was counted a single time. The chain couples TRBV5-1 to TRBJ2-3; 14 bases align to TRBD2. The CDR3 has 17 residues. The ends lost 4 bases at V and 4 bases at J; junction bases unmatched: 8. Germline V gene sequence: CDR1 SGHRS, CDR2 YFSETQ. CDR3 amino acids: CASSQTGTSGGADTQYF. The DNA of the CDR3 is TGCGCCAGCAGCCAGACCGGGACTAGCGGGGGAGCAGATACGCAGTATTTT.

This CDR3 is CASSATGQGRSPLHF. The CDR3 DNA reads TGTGCCAGCAGTGCAACGGGACAGGGAAGGTCACCCCTCCACTTT. The chain couples TRBV6-1 to TRBJ1-6; 9 bases match TRBD1. Germline lookup yields CDR1 MNHNS and CDR2 SASEGT. J lost 10 bases, V lost 4 bases, and 8 bases had no gene match. The CDR3 runs to 15 residues.

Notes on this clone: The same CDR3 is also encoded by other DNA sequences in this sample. The chain's CDR3 is CASRGPYNEQFF. The CDR3 bases are TGTGCCAGCAGGGGGCCCTACAATGAGCAGTTCTTC. V is TRBV28 and J is TRBJ2-1; weak D call: TRBD1 (5 bases). The germline V gene has CDR1 MDHEN and CDR2 SYDVKM. Deletions cut 6 bases from V and 2 bases from J, with 5 bases between. The CDR3 runs 12 residues.

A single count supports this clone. The DNA of the CDR3 is TGTGCCAGCAGCTTGAGAGTCGGGGTCAATGAGCAGTTCTTC. Translation: CASSLRVGVNEQFF. The V and J genes are TRBV5-4 and TRBJ2-1; D is possibly TRBD2 (5 bases). CDR1 and CDR2 (germline): SGHNT, YYREEE (reference sequence). With 1 base removed from V and 6 bases from J, the gap between germline ends came to 11 bases. The CDR3 loop spans 14 amino acids.

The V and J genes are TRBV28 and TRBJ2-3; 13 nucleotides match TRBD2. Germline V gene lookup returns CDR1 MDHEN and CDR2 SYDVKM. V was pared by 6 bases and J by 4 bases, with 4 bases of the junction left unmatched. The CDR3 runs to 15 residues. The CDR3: CASSWTSGSSDTQYF. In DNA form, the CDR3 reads TGTGCCAGCAGCTGGACTAGCGGGAGTTCAGATACGCAGTATTTT. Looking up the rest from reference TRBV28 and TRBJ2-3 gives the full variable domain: DVKVTQSSRYLVKRTGEKVFLECVQDMDHENMFWYRQDPGLGLRLIYFSYDVKMKEKGDIPEGYSVSREKKERFSLILESASTNQTSMYLCASSWTSGSSDTQYFGPGTRLTVL.

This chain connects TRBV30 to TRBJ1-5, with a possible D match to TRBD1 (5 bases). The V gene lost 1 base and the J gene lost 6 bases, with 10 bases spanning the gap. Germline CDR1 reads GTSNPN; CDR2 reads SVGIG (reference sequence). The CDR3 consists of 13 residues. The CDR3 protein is CAWSGQRPQPQHF. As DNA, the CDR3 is TGTGCCTGGAGTGGACAGAGGCCTCAGCCCCAGCATTTT.